Listed here is a single TCR beta chain. This entry is derived from a study of cytomegalovirus exposure and HLA in healthy donors. The CDR3 is 13 amino acids. Germline CDR1 MDHEN, CDR2 SYDVKM. The ends were cut back, 4 bases at V and 3 bases at J, with 9 bases in the middle. PCR primers comprised 60 Vbeta and 13 Jbeta primers. Measured with immunoSEQ multiplex PCR; TCRdb has only the in-frame clones, and not every one. The repertoire holds about 110,000 clones, with approximately 70% as singletons. This sequence originates from a man aged 30 to 45 in good health and CMV-seropositive. V usage is TRBV28 and J usage is TRBJ1-1; possible D gene TRBD1, 5 bases. Sequencing was carried out using PBMCs. The CDR3 nucleotides read TGTGCCAGCAGTTCAAGGGGATACACTGAAGCTTTCTTT. Protein sequence: CASSSRGYTEAFF.